This record concerns one T cell receptor beta chain sequence. What it binds is unknown. The germline gives CDR1 SGHRS, CDR2 YFSETQ. This CDR3 comprises 14 residues. V lost 3 bases and J lost 10, with 19 bases in between. These data belong to a study of blood T cells in healthy people across ages. A second roughly 6 to 11 cycle PCR used barcoded and J-beta primers. Every cDNA was tagged by a template-switch adaptor with 12 random nucleotides. TCRdb redid the calling of the 5' RACE reads with MiXCR, one entry per CDR3 protein. The sample lists hundreds of thousands of distinct CDR3 sequences; 25% to 35% were seen once. Broader study findings: Unsorted PBMCs ruled out conclusive naive versus antigen-experienced comparison. Donor CMV infection status was unknown, possibly confounding age-related changes in expanded clonotypes. Strong correlation linked observed beta diversity and percent naive T cells.

The material sequenced was blood. The receptor was derived from an elderly woman in good health. The chain recombines TRBV5-1 with TRBJ1-2; D remains ambiguous. Here the CDR3 DNA reads TGCGCCAGCAGCTCAGGACCCTTGGGCTCTGTCTACACCTTC. It specifies CASSSGPLGSVYTF.